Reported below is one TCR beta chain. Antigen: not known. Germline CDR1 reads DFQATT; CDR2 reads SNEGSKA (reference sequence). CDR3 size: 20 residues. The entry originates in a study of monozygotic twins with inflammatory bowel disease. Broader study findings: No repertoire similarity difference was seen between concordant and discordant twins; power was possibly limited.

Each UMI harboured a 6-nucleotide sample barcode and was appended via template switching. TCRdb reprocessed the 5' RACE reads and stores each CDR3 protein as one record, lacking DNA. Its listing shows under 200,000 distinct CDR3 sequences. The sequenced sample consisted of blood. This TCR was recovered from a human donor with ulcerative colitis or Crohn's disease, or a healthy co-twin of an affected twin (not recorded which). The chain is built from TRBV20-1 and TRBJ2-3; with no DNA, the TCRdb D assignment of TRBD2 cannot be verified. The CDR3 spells CSARRPKPGLAGSFTDTQYF.